This TCR beta chain is from a study of T-cell memory formation after mild COVID-19. Turning to the study itself: The two donors had largely donor-specific TCR clusters.

Comments on this clonotype: Its antigen remains unknown.

Points from the study as a whole: Pre-infection memory contained some responding clones, which suggested that cross-reactive memory had joined. Mainly in CM and EM were contracting CD4+ clones; CD8+ were in EMRA. Still unconfirmed is whether the second-wave clones peaking on day 37 recognized SARS-CoV-2.

TCRdb recomputed calls from the 5' RACE reads with MiXCR, one row per CDR3 protein. The repertoire holds almost 250,000 distinct CDR3 sequences, with 15% as singletons. The V gene's germline CDR1 is SNHLY and CDR2 FYNNEI. The V end lost 5 bases, the J end lost 0 bases, and 8 bases lay between the germline ends. The CDR3 extends over 14 amino acids. The sequence derives from an adult woman who had mild COVID-19 (a few samples of this study predate the infection). Cell type and time point are not known. J is TRBJ1-5 and V is TRBV2; D unresolved. Sequences were obtained from PBMCs or a T cell subset sorted from them (not recorded which). The CDR3 region is CASSRLNSNQPQHF. The CDR3 DNA reads TGTGCCAGCAGTCGACTGAATAGCAATCAGCCCCAGCATTTT.